These 2 T cell receptor beta chains were all obtained from the same sample, sequenced in a study of shared clonotypes between healthy human individuals. The data were produced by immunoSEQ multiplex PCR, yet TCRdb's version contains in-frame clones alone and is incomplete. The profile shows about 2.4 million clones, just over 90% of them singletons. Sequenced input: naive CD4+ T cells sorted from blood. This sample's subset: CD45RA+ positively selected. These TCRs come from a young man in good health.

The V gene is TRBV29-1, the J gene TRBJ2-5; 9 bases are a match to TRBD1. The length of the CDR3 is 13 residues. V lost 7 bases and J lost 5; bases outside the gene matches: 8. Germline V CDR1 and CDR2: SQVTM, ANQGSEA. The CDR3 bases are TGCAGCGGCACAGGGGGCGCCGGGGAGACCCAGTACTTC. Protein product: CSGTGGAGETQYF.

The gene calls are TRBV13 and TRBJ2-7; D is perhaps TRBD1 (7 bases). The CDR3 is 17 amino acids. CDR1 is PRHDT, CDR2 FYEKMQ, per germline (reference sequence). Trimming shortened V by 0 bases and J by 3 bases, and 18 bases separated the two germline ends. CDR3 in amino acids: CASSLGRSGRGDYEQYF. The CDR3, as DNA: TGTGCCAGCAGCTTAGGCAGATCGGGCAGGGGGGACTACGAGCAGTACTTC.